This T cell receptor (beta chain) emerged from a study of molecular identifiers for immune sequencing clone quantification. In this sample, this clonotype turned up many times. As yet, its antigen is unknown. Preparation of naive CD8 libraries involved roughly 17,000 to 1,000,000 sorted cells and 10%, 30% or 50% RNA. TCRdb passed the PCR reads through MiXCR, listing each CDR3 protein once. This table has tens of thousands of distinct CDR3 sequences, less than 20% appearing once. Study-wide results and limits: Single-cell amounts of spiked Jurkat TCR RNA were reportedly detectable among over 900,000 naive cells. For effector cells, clones above 20 RNA copies held over 98% of molecules; for naive cells, under 1%.

The CDR3 is made up of 12 amino acids. Germline loops: CDR1 LNHDA, CDR2 SQIVND (reference sequence). The V and J ends lost 7 bases and 4 bases respectively, with 7 bases between them. The chain uses TRBV19 and TRBJ2-2; D ambiguous. Sequencing input: naive CD8+ T cells from blood, with Jurkat cell RNA spiked in. Subset of the sample: FACS-sorted CD8+CD4-CCR7+CD45RA+ naive T cells. This clonotype was obtained from a human donor in good health. Some libraries in this study had Jurkat cell RNA spiked in. The CDR3 DNA reads TGTGCCAGTAAGGAAGGCACCGGGGAGCTGTTTTTT. Its translation is CASKEGTGELFF.